This is a list of T cell receptor beta chains from one sample in a study of cytomegalovirus exposure and HLA in healthy donors. Sequencing used immunoSEQ multiplex PCR; TCRdb keeps in-frame clones, though not all of them. The table shows over 150,000 clones, with roughly 78% occurring only once. The sequenced sample consisted of PBMCs. The receptors come from a girl between 10 and 17 years old in good health and CMV-seropositive. Each CDR3 is given with its conserved first and last residue. Each record gives: CDR3 DNA, CDR3 protein, clone size, J gene, V gene, D gene. D genes are given only for firm matches. Only part of the rows carry a size: once, few, many, or a class if the clone is expanded.

TGTGCCTGGAGTGTGGAGGACCTGGACTATGGCTACACCTTC CAWSVEDLDYGYTF . TRBJ1-2 TRBV30 .
TGTGCCAGCACCCACCGGACAGCCGGCTACACCTTC CASTHRTAGYTF . TRBJ1-2 TRBV6-5 .
TGTGCCAGCTTAAGACAGGGTGGTACTGAAGCTTTCTTT CASLRQGGTEAFF once TRBJ1-1 TRBV25-1 TRBD1
TGTGCCAGCAGCCAAATGGGACATGGGTTGAAAGAGACCCAGTACTTC CASSQMGHGLKETQYF few TRBJ2-5 TRBV9 .
TGTGCCAGCAGTTTAAGGACAGGGGGCGGGGATGAAGCTTTCTTT CASSLRTGGGDEAFF . TRBJ1-1 TRBV27 TRBD1
TGTGCCAGCATTGGGCACTCCTACGAGCAGTACTTC CASIGHSYEQYF . TRBJ2-7 TRBV6-6 .
TGTGCCAGCAGCACCTACCGGACAGGGGGTCGGGAGACCCAGTACTTC CASSTYRTGGRETQYF . TRBJ2-5 TRBV5-4 TRBD1
TGTGCCAGCAGCTTAGCTGGAGTTCTAGATACGCAGTATTTT CASSLAGVLDTQYF . TRBJ2-3 TRBV7-9 .
TGTGCCAGCAGCGGTACAGGGGGCACGAACACCGGGGAGCTGTTTTTT CASSGTGGTNTGELFF . TRBJ2-2 TRBV6-6 TRBD1
TGTGCCAGCAGTAGGTCGGGGAACACTGAAGCTTTCTTT CASSRSGNTEAFF . TRBJ1-1 TRBV6-5 .
TGTGCCAGCAGTGAAGTCGGGCAGGGAACACCCCTCCACTTT CASSEVGQGTPLHF . TRBJ1-6 TRBV6-1 .
TGTGCCACTCACGCCGGGGGGGCCTCCCACGAGCAGTACTTC CATHAGGASHEQYF . TRBJ2-7 TRBV6-5 TRBD2
TGCGCCAGCAGCACGGGGACTGCTGGGGCCAACGTCCTGACTTTC CASSTGTAGANVLTF . TRBJ2-6 TRBV5-1 .
TGCAGCGTTGACGGAGGCTACGAGCAGTACTTC CSVDGGYEQYF . TRBJ2-7 TRBV29-1 .
TGCGCCAGCAGCACAGGGTCCGGGGCCAACGTCCTGACTTTC CASSTGSGANVLTF . TRBJ2-6 TRBV5-1 .
TGTGCCAGCAGCGTAGAGTCCCGGGGCACCGGGGAGCTGTTTTTT CASSVESRGTGELFF . TRBJ2-2 TRBV9 .
TGTGCCAGCAGCTTGGGTACACAGGATTGGTACCAAGAGACCCAGTACTTC CASSLGTQDWYQETQYF . TRBJ2-5 TRBV5-6 .
TGTGCCTGGAGTGGCGGGGGGGCGGTAGGTACGCAGTATTTT CAWSGGGAVGTQYF . TRBJ2-3 TRBV30 TRBD2
TGCGCCAGCAGCCAAGAAACCCGACTTCAGTATGGCGGGGAGCTGTTTTTT CASSQETRLQYGGELFF . TRBJ2-2 TRBV4-3 .
TGTGCCAGTAAGACAGGGGCGTTTACTGAAGCTTTCTTT CASKTGAFTEAFF . TRBJ1-1 TRBV19 TRBD1
TGTGCCAGCTCCCAGCGATGGGGAGATTGGGGCTACACCTTC CASSQRWGDWGYTF . TRBJ1-2 TRBV27 .